This T cell receptor beta chain was found in a study of CD8 T cells in Susac syndrome. Study-wide findings and caveats: The TCR sequencing and HLA analysis in the study involved a relatively small number of individuals, as the study acknowledged.

As to this clonotype: Its antigen remains unidentified.

V was cut by 0 bases and J by 0 bases, with 13 bases left in between. Germline CDR1 is DFQATT and CDR2 is SNEGSKA (reference sequence). This CDR3 region has 16 residues. Random hexamers were used to reverse transcribe the RNA input (about 0.5 to 1 ug). It was immunoSEQ multiplex PCR that amplified TCR beta CDR3 across 54 Vbeta and 13 Jbeta. Each CDR3 protein is one row after TCRdb ran MiXCR on the immunoSEQ multiplex PCR reads. The data show 200,000 to 250,000 distinct CDR3 sequences, with roughly 95% seen just once and about 0.071% held by the top ten. The multiple sclerosis controls comprised treatment-naive patients whose relapsing-remitting disease was stable or active. It was negative isolation that provided the CD8+ and CD4+ T cells, whereas TEMRA cells were enriched by FACS.

The sequence was obtained from a human donor with multiple sclerosis. The V gene is TRBV20-1, the J gene TRBJ2-3; D is possibly TRBD1 or TRBD2 (5 bases each). Sequencing was carried out using CD4+ T cells from PBMCs. The CDR3 loop reads CSARDTQGVSTDTQYF. The CDR3 DNA reads TGCAGTGCTAGAGATACCCAGGGAGTTAGCACAGATACGCAGTATTTT.